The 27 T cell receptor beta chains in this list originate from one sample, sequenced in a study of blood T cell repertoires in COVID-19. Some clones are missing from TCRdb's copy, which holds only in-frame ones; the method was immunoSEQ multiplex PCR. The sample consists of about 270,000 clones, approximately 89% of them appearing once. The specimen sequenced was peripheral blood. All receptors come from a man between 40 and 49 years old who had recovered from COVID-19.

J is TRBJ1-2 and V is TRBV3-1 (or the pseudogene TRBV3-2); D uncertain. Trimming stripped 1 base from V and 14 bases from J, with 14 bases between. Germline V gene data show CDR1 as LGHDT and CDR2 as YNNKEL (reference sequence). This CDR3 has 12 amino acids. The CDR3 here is CASSQVALIGTF. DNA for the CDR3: TGTGCCAGCAGCCAAGTGGCCCTAATCGGGACCTTC.

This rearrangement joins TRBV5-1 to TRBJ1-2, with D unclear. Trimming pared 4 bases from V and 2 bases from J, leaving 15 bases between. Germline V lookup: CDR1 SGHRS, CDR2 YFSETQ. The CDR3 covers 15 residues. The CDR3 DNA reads TGCGCCAGCAGCCTGTGGGCAGGATCAAACTATGGCTACACCTTC. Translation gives CASSLWAGSNYGYTF.

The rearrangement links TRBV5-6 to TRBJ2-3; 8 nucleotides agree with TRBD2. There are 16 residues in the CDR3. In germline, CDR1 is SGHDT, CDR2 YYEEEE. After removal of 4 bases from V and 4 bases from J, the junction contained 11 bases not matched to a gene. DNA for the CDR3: TGTGCCAGCAGCGCCACCGGGACTAGACCTTCAGATACGCAGTATTTT. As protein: CASSATGTRPSDTQYF.

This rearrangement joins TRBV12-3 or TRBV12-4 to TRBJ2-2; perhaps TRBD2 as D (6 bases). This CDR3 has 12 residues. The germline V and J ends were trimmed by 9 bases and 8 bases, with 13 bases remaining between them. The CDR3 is CASVLSGGELFF. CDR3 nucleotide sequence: TGTGCCAGTGTCCTAAGCGGGGGGGAGCTGTTTTTT.

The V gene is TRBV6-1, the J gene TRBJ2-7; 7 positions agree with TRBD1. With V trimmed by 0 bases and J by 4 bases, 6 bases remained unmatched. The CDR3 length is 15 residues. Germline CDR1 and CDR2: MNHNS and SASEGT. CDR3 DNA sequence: TGTGCCAGCAGTGAAGCGGGACAGCCGTTTTACGAGCAGTACTTC. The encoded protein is CASSEAGQPFYEQYF.

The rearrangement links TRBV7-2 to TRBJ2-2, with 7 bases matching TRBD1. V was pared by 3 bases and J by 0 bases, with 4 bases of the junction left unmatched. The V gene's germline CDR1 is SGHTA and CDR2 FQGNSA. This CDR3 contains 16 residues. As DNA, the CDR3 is TGTGCCAGCAGCTTGAGTGGGACAGCGAACACCGGGGAGCTGTTTTTT. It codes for CASSLSGTANTGELFF. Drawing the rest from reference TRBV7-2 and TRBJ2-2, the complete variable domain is GAGVSQSPSNKVTEKGKDVELRCDPISGHTALYWYRQSLGQGLEFLIYFQGNSAPDKSGLPSDRFSAERTGGSVSTLTIQRTQQEDSAVYLCASSLSGTANTGELFFGEGSRLTVL.

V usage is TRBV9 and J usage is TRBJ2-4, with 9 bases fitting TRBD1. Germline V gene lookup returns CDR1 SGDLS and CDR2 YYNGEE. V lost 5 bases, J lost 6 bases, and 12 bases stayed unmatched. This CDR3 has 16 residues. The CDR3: CASSATGGVRGNIQYF. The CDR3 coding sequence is TGTGCCAGCAGTGCTACAGGGGGCGTCCGGGGAAACATTCAGTACTTC.

In DNA, the CDR3 is TGTGCCAGCAGCCCGGGACTAGCGGTTGGTTATGAGCAGTTCTTC. Its protein product is CASSPGLAVGYEQFF. V gene TRBV3-1 (or the pseudogene TRBV3-2) combines with J gene TRBJ2-1; the match to TRBD2 covers 11 bases. The CDR3 is made up of 15 amino acids. Germline-derived CDR1 and CDR2 are LGHDT and YNNKEL (reference sequence). V lost 4 bases, J lost 8 bases, and 7 bases stayed unmatched.

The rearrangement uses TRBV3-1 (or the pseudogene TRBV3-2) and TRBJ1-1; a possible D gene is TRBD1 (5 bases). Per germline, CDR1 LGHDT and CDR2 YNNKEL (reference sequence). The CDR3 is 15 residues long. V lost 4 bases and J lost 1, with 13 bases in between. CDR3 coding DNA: TGTGCCAGCAGCCTAGCCGGGACTGGGAACACTGAAGCTTTCTTT. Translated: CASSLAGTGNTEAFF.

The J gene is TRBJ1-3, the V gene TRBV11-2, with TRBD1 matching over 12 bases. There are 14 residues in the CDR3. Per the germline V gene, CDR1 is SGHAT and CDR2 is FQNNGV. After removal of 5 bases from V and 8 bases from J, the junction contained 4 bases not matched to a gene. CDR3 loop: CASSAGQGAYTIYF. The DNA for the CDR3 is TGTGCCAGCAGCGCGGGACAGGGGGCATACACCATATATTTT. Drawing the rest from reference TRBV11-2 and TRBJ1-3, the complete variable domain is EAGVAQSPRYKIIEKRQSVAFWCNPISGHATLYWYQQILGQGPKLLIQFQNNGVVDDSQLPKDRFSAERLKGVDSTLKIQPAKLEDSAVYLCASSAGQGAYTIYFGEGSWLTVV.

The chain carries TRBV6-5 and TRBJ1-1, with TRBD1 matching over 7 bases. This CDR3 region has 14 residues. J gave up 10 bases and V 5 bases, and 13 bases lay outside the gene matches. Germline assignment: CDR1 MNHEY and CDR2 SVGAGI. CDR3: CASSNGQGVYGAFF. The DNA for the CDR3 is TGTGCCAGCAGTAACGGGCAGGGGGTGTACGGAGCTTTCTTT.

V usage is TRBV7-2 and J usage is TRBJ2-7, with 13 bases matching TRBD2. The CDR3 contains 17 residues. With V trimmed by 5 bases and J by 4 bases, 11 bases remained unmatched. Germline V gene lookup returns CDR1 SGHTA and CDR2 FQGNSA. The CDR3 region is CASSTYPGLAGPYEQYF. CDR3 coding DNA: TGTGCCAGCAGCACTTATCCGGGACTAGCGGGACCTTACGAGCAGTACTTC.

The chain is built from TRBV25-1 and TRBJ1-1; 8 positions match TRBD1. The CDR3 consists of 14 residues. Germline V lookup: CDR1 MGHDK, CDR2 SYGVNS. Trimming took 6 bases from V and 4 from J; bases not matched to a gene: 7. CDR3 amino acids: CASRSGGASTEAFF. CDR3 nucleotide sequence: TGTGCCAGCAGATCAGGGGGCGCGTCCACTGAAGCTTTCTTT.

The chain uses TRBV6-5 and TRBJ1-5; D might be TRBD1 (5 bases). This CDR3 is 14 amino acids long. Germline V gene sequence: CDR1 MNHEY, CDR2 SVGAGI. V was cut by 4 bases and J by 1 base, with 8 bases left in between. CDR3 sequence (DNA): TGTGCCAGCAGTTTAGCAGGGAGCAATCAGCCCCAGCATTTT. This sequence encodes CASSLAGSNQPQHF.

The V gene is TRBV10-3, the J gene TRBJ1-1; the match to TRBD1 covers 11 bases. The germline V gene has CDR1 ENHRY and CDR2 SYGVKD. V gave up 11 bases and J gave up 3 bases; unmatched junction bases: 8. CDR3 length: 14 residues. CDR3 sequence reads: CAVGQGASHTEAFF. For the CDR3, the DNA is TGTGCCGTCGGACAGGGGGCTTCCCACACTGAAGCTTTCTTT.

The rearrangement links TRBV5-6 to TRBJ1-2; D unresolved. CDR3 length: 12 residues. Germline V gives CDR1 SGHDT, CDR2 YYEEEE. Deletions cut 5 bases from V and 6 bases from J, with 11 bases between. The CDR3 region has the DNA TGTGCCAGCAGTAACCTGGAGGATGGCTACACCTTC. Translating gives CASSNLEDGYTF. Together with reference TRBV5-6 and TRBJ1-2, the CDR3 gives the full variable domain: DAGVTQSPTHLIKTRGQQVTLRCSPKSGHDTVSWYQQALGQGPQFIFQYYEEEERQRGNFPDRFSGHQFPNYSSELNVNALLLGDSALYLCASSNLEDGYTFGSGTRLTVV.

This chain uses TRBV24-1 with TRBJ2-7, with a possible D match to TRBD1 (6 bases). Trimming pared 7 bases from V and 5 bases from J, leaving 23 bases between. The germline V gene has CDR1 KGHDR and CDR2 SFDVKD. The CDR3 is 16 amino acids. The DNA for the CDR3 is TGTGCCACCAGCCCGACAGGACGGTTTCCCGGAAACGAGCAGTACTTC. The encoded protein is CATSPTGRFPGNEQYF.

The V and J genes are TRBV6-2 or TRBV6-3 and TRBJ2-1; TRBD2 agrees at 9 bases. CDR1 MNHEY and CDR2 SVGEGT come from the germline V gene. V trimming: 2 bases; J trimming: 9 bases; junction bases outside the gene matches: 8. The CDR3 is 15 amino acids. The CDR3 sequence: CASSYRRGSGGEQFF. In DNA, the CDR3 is TGTGCCAGCAGTTACCGGAGGGGTAGCGGGGGTGAGCAGTTCTTC.

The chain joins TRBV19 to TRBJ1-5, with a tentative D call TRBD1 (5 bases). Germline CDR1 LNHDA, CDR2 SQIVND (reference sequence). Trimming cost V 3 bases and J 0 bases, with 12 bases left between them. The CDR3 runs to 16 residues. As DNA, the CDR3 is TGTGCCAGTAGTATTGGTAGACAGCATAGCAATCAGCCCCAGCATTTT. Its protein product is CASSIGRQHSNQPQHF.

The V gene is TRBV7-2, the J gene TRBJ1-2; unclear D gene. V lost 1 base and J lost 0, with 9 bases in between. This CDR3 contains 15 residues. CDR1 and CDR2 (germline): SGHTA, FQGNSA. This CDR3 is CASSLVAGTNYGYTF. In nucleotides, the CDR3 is TGTGCCAGCAGCTTAGTGGCGGGTACTAACTATGGCTACACCTTC.

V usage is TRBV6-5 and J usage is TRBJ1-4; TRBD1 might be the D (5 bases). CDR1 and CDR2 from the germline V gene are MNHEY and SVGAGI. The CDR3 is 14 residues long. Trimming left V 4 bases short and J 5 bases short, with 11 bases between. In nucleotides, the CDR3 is TGTGCCAGCAGTTCGGGACTCAAGAATGAAAAACTGTTTTTT. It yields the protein CASSSGLKNEKLFF.

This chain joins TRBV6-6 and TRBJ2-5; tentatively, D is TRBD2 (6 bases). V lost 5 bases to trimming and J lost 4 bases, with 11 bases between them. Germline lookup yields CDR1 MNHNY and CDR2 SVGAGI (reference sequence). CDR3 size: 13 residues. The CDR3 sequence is CASSRQGGETQYF. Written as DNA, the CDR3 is TGTGCCAGCAGTCGGCAGGGAGGAGAGACCCAGTACTTC.

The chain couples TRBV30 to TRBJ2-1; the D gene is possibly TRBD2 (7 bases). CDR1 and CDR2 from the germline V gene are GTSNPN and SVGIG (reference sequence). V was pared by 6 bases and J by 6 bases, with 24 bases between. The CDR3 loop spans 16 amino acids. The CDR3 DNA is TGTGCCTGTGGGCCCTTGGGGAGGGGGTTCACCAATGAGCAGTTCTTC. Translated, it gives CACGPLGRGFTNEQFF.

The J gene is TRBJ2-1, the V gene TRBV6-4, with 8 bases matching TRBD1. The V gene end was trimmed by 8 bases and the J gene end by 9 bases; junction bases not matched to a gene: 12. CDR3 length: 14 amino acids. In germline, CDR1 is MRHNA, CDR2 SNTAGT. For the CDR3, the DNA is TGTGCCAGCCCCTCGGGACAGGTTTTTGGTGAGCAGTTCTTC. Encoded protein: CASPSGQVFGEQFF.

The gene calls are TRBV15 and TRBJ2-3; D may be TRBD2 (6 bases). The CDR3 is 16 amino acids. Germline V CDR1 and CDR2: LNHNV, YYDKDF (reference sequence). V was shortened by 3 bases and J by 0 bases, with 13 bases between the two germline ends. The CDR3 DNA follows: TGTGCCACCAGCAGTCCAGCGGGCTCTAGCACAGATACGCAGTATTTT. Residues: CATSSPAGSSTDTQYF.

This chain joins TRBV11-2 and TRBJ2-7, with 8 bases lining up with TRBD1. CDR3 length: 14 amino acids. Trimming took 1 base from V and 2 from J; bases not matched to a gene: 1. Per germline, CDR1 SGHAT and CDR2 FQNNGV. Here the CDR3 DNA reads TGTGCCAGCAGCTTAGGGACAGGGACCTACGAGCAGTACTTC. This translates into CASSLGTGTYEQYF.

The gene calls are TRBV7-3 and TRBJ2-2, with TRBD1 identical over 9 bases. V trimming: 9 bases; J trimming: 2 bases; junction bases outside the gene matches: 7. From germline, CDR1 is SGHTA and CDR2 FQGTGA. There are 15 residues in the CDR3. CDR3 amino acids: CASSGTGINTGELFF. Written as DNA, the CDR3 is TGTGCCAGTTCCGGGACAGGGATTAACACCGGGGAGCTGTTTTTT.